The rows below give T cell receptor beta chains drawn from one sample of a study of T cell responses to AZD1222 COVID-19 vaccine. Here immunoSEQ multiplex PCR was the method, and the copy in TCRdb shows in-frame clones only, minus some. The sample records around 66,000 clones, 88% being singletons. Sequencing was performed on peripheral blood, taken 28 days after the second dose of the MenACWY control vaccine. The receptor set was obtained from an adult who received the MenACWY meningococcal vaccine as a control. Each CDR3 is given with its conserved first and last residue. The order of the fields is CDR3 length, V gene, clone size, D gene, J gene, CDR3 protein. The D gene is left open where the match is weak. Clone size, where shown, is once, few, many, or a class for clones that have expanded.

len: 12; v_gene: TRBV7-3; abundance: NA; d_gene: NA; j_gene: TRBJ1-6; CDR3aa: CASSSDNSPLHF
len: 15; v_gene: TRBV2; abundance: NA; d_gene: TRBD1; j_gene: TRBJ1-5; CDR3aa: CASSATGGNYQPQHF
len: 14; v_gene: TRBV29-1; abundance: NA; d_gene: NA; j_gene: TRBJ1-2; CDR3aa: CSVFPLTANYGYTF
len: 14; v_gene: TRBV5-1; abundance: NA; d_gene: NA; j_gene: TRBJ1-2; CDR3aa: CASRKEGDNYGYTF
len: 12; v_gene: TRBV19; abundance: NA; d_gene: NA; j_gene: TRBJ2-7; CDR3aa: CASSPDYYEQYF
len: 17; v_gene: TRBV18; abundance: NA; d_gene: NA; j_gene: TRBJ1-4; CDR3aa: CASSPFEPGSTNEKLFF
len: 12; v_gene: TRBV29-1; abundance: NA; d_gene: TRBD1; j_gene: TRBJ1-2; CDR3aa: CSAIQGDYGYTF
len: 14; v_gene: TRBV28; abundance: NA; d_gene: TRBD1; j_gene: TRBJ2-2; CDR3aa: CASSLPTGAGELFF
len: 14; v_gene: TRBV5-4; abundance: once; d_gene: TRBD1; j_gene: TRBJ1-2; CDR3aa: CASSLRGGDYGYTF
len: 13; v_gene: TRBV19; abundance: NA; d_gene: NA; j_gene: TRBJ2-1; CDR3aa: CASSILRENEQFF
len: 13; v_gene: TRBV29-1; abundance: NA; d_gene: NA; j_gene: TRBJ1-1; CDR3aa: CSAGLGMDTEAFF
len: 16; v_gene: TRBV5-4; abundance: NA; d_gene: NA; j_gene: TRBJ1-2; CDR3aa: CASSRGSSQANYGYTF
len: 16; v_gene: TRBV3-1/TRBV3-2; abundance: NA; d_gene: NA; j_gene: TRBJ1-4; CDR3aa: CASSQDGAGGREKLFF
len: 16; v_gene: TRBV6-5; abundance: NA; d_gene: TRBD1; j_gene: TRBJ2-2; CDR3aa: CASRYRGPSDTGELFF
len: 19; v_gene: TRBV27; abundance: NA; d_gene: NA; j_gene: TRBJ2-6; CDR3aa: CASSTSPVLEFSGANVLTF